These T cell receptor beta chains were read from a single sample in a study of neurological immune-mediated disorders. In TCRdb, the 5' RACE reads were re-called with MiXCR into one record per CDR3 protein. The sample comprises about 50,000 distinct CDR3 sequences, roughly 3.2% of which are singletons, and less than 15% rests with the top ten. Sequencing was performed on PBMCs. The receptors originated from a woman between 50 and 59 years old with multiple sclerosis. The CDR3 runs from the conserved cysteine through the conserved F or W. D genes are given only for firm matches. Sizes are listed as once, few, many, or a class for an expanded clone.

TRBJ2-1 TRBV20-1 14 . many CSAETESSYNEQFF TGCAGTGCAGAAACAGAGAGCTCCTACAATGAGCAGTTCTTC
TRBJ2-1 TRBV5-5 14 TRBD2 many CASSFGGGYNEQFF TGTGCCAGCAGCTTTGGCGGGGGTTACAATGAGCAGTTCTTC
TRBJ2-3 TRBV28 15 TRBD2 many CASSQTSPSTDTQYF TGTGCCAGCAGTCAGACTAGCCCTAGCACAGATACGCAGTATTTT
TRBJ2-5 TRBV7-2 18 TRBD2 many CASSQTLGLAGADGTQYF TGTGCCAGCAGCCAAACTCTCGGACTAGCGGGAGCAGATGGGACCCAGTACTTC
TRBJ2-7 TRBV14 12 . many CASSLGGLEQYF TGTGCCAGCAGCCTGGGCGGACTCGAGCAGTACTTC
TRBJ1-1 TRBV12-3/TRBV12-4 15 . many CASSARTSKNTEAFF TGTGCCAGCAGTGCCCGGACATCTAAAAACACTGAAGCTTTCTTT
TRBJ1-2 TRBV2 11 . many CASSEANLCTF TGTGCCAGCAGTGAAGCGAACCTCTGCACCTTC
TRBJ2-5 TRBV20-1 13 TRBD1 many CSAPQQGRETQYF TGCAGTGCCCCTCAACAGGGGCGGGAGACCCAGTACTTC
TRBJ1-6 TRBV7-9 15 . many CASSALGGRNSPLHF TGTGCCAGCAGCGCCTTGGGAGGGCGGAATTCACCCCTCCACTTT
TRBJ2-5 TRBV20-1 13 TRBD2 many CSARASGMETQYF TGCAGTGCTAGGGCTAGCGGGATGGAGACCCAGTACTTC
TRBJ2-3 TRBV5-1 15 . many CASSLHQPITDTQYF TGCGCCAGCAGCTTGCACCAGCCTATCACAGATACGCAGTATTTT
TRBJ2-5 TRBV20-1 13 TRBD2 many CSAGSSGQETQYF TGCAGTGCTGGGTCTAGCGGACAAGAGACCCAGTACTTC
TRBJ2-3 TRBV6-5 15 . many CASSLGGMVTDTQYF TGTGCCAGCAGTCTCGGCGGGATGGTTACAGATACGCAGTATTTT
TRBJ2-3 TRBV5-1 16 TRBD2 many CASSLEVRGGPDTQYF TGCGCCAGCAGCTTGGAGGTCCGGGGGGGCCCAGATACGCAGTATTTT
TRBJ1-2 TRBV7-2 15 . many CASSLDWGGGRGYTF TGTGCCAGCAGCTTAGACTGGGGAGGGGGTCGAGGCTACACCTTC
TRBJ2-7 TRBV20-1 15 TRBD2 many CSADPLAGRSYEQYF TGCAGTGCTGACCCTCTAGCGGGTCGCTCCTACGAGCAGTACTTC
TRBJ2-1 TRBV7-9 17 TRBD2 many CASSPLAGGRFYNEQFF TGTGCCAGCAGCCCCCTAGCGGGAGGAAGGTTCTACAATGAGCAGTTCTTC
TRBJ1-6 TRBV20-1 13 . many CSARESRVSPLHF TGCAGTGCTAGAGAATCGAGGGTTTCACCCCTCCACTTT
TRBJ1-1 TRBV6-1 14 . many CASTGQFPSTEAFF TGTGCCAGCACCGGACAGTTTCCCTCGACTGAAGCTTTCTTT
TRBJ1-5 TRBV20-1 12 TRBD1 many CSASGGQQPQHF TGCAGTGCTTCAGGGGGCCAGCAGCCCCAGCATTTT
TRBJ1-1 TRBV5-1 14 . many CASSFDAGNTEAFF TGCGCCAGCAGCTTCGATGCGGGGAACACTGAAGCTTTCTTT
TRBJ1-5 TRBV12-3/TRBV12-4 14 . many CASSFTGSNQPQHF TGTGCCAGCAGTTTTACAGGTAGCAATCAGCCCCAGCATTTT
TRBJ1-6 TRBV20-1 16 . many CSAIIQGVSYNSPLHF TGCAGTGCTATAATCCAGGGAGTCTCCTATAATTCACCCCTCCACTTT
TRBJ1-3 TRBV14 12 . many CASSQISNTIYF TGTGCCAGCAGCCAGATCTCAAACACCATATATTTT
TRBJ2-1 TRBV20-1 19 TRBD2 many CSARRSTSGGLQDNNEQFF TGCAGTGCTAGGAGGTCAACTAGCGGGGGTCTCCAGGACAACAATGAGCAGTTCTTC
TRBJ2-1 TRBV20-1 16 . many CSARDLLASSYNEQFF TGCAGTGCTAGAGATCTGCTGGCGAGCTCCTACAATGAGCAGTTCTTC
TRBJ1-6 TRBV7-2 16 TRBD1 many CASSLDSGGLPSPLHF TGTGCCAGCAGCTTAGATTCAGGGGGCTTACCCTCACCCCTCCACTTT
TRBJ2-3 TRBV4-2 16 TRBD2 many CASSQGSSGGPYTQYF TGTGCCAGCAGCCAAGGCTCTAGCGGGGGACCTTATACGCAGTATTTT
TRBJ2-1 TRBV7-2 17 TRBD2 many CASSPRGLAGGFNEQFF TGTGCCAGCAGCCCAAGGGGACTAGCGGGAGGTTTCAATGAGCAGTTCTTC